These T cell receptor beta chains were read from a single sample in a study of shared clonotypes between healthy human individuals. This table comes from immunoSEQ multiplex PCR, and its TCRdb copy is limited to in-frame clones, with some not included. The sample includes 400,000 to 500,000 clones, about 79% of them seen just once. The specimen was PBMCs. These receptors were collected from a woman between 35 and 50 years old in good health. Some clones in this sample may be carry-over from other donors' samples. CDR3s include the opening cysteine and the closing phenylalanine or tryptophan. D genes are given only for firm matches. Rows give clone size only sometimes, using once, few, many, or a class for an expanded clone.

len: 14; v_gene: TRBV11-2; abundance: NA; j_gene: TRBJ2-7; d_gene: NA; CDR3aa: CASSPPQGRYEQYF; CDR3nt: TGTGCCAGCAGCCCTCCGCAGGGACGCTACGAGCAGTACTTC
len: 14; v_gene: TRBV27; abundance: NA; j_gene: TRBJ2-7; d_gene: NA; CDR3aa: CASSFRRGTYEQYF; CDR3nt: TGTGCCAGCAGTTTTCGACGGGGTACCTACGAGCAGTACTTC
len: 14; v_gene: TRBV6-5; abundance: NA; j_gene: TRBJ2-5; d_gene: NA; CDR3aa: CASSYPFGGETQYF; CDR3nt: TGTGCCAGCAGTTACCCGTTTGGTGGGGAGACCCAGTACTTC
len: 15; v_gene: TRBV12-5; abundance: NA; j_gene: TRBJ2-1; d_gene: TRBD2; CDR3aa: CASGLSGSSYNEQFF; CDR3nt: TGTGCTAGTGGTTTAAGCGGGAGCTCCTACAATGAGCAGTTCTTC
len: 15; v_gene: TRBV7-3; abundance: few; j_gene: TRBJ2-1; d_gene: TRBD2; CDR3aa: CASSPLAGGGHEQFF; CDR3nt: TGTGCCAGCAGCCCATTAGCGGGAGGGGGGCATGAGCAGTTCTTC
len: 15; v_gene: TRBV25-1; abundance: NA; j_gene: TRBJ1-5; d_gene: TRBD1; CDR3aa: CASRGQGAWFQPQHF; CDR3nt: TGTGCCAGCAGGGGACAGGGGGCATGGTTTCAGCCCCAGCATTTT
len: 13; v_gene: TRBV15; abundance: few; j_gene: TRBJ2-7; d_gene: NA; CDR3aa: CATSRDRGREQYF; CDR3nt: TGTGCCACCAGCAGAGATCGGGGGCGCGAGCAGTACTTC
len: 16; v_gene: TRBV2; abundance: NA; j_gene: TRBJ2-3; d_gene: TRBD2; CDR3aa: CASSQGLAESTDTQYF; CDR3nt: TGTGCCAGCAGTCAGGGACTAGCGGAAAGCACAGATACGCAGTATTTT
len: 15; v_gene: TRBV23-1; abundance: few; j_gene: TRBJ2-7; d_gene: TRBD1; CDR3aa: CASSHLLGQTYEQYF; CDR3nt: TGCGCCAGCAGTCACCTCTTGGGACAGACCTACGAGCAGTACTTC
len: 14; v_gene: TRBV28; abundance: NA; j_gene: TRBJ2-1; d_gene: TRBD2; CDR3aa: CASSLSGLVRAAFF; CDR3nt: TGTGCCAGCAGTTTATCGGGACTAGTTCGGGCGGCGTTCTTC
len: 15; v_gene: TRBV5-1; abundance: NA; j_gene: TRBJ2-5; d_gene: TRBD2; CDR3aa: CASSSGTSGSETQYF; CDR3nt: TGCGCCAGCAGCTCTGGGACTAGCGGGAGTGAGACCCAGTACTTC
len: 15; v_gene: TRBV28; abundance: NA; j_gene: TRBJ2-5; d_gene: NA; CDR3aa: CASSWQRTRKETQYF; CDR3nt: TGTGCCAGCAGTTGGCAAAGGACGCGGAAAGAGACCCAGTACTTC
len: 16; v_gene: TRBV18; abundance: few; j_gene: TRBJ2-3; d_gene: TRBD2; CDR3aa: CASSPAGGPDTDTQYF; CDR3nt: TGTGCCAGCTCACCGGCGGGGGGGCCAGACACAGATACGCAGTATTTT
len: 14; v_gene: TRBV5-5; abundance: NA; j_gene: TRBJ1-5; d_gene: NA; CDR3aa: CASSLVAPNQPQHF; CDR3nt: TGTGCCAGCAGCTTGGTAGCACCCAATCAGCCCCAGCATTTT
len: 12; v_gene: TRBV29-1; abundance: NA; j_gene: TRBJ2-7; d_gene: TRBD1; CDR3aa: CSVRDRTYEQYF; CDR3nt: TGCAGCGTCCGGGACAGAACCTACGAGCAGTACTTC
len: 13; v_gene: TRBV30; abundance: NA; j_gene: TRBJ1-1; d_gene: NA; CDR3aa: CAWRTLRYTEAFF; CDR3nt: TGTGCCTGGAGGACCCTCCGATACACTGAAGCTTTCTTT